A single sample gave rise to the 27 T cell receptor beta chains below, sequenced in a study of cytomegalovirus exposure and HLA in healthy donors. Primers included in the PCR were 60 Vbeta and 13 Jbeta primers. Profiling relied on immunoSEQ multiplex PCR, and the TCRdb table lists in-frame clones only, not all of them. The sample holds approximately 150,000 clones, roughly 81% seen once. Material for sequencing was PBMCs. These TCRs come from a female donor in good health and CMV-seronegative.

The chain links TRBV9 to TRBJ2-1, with TRBD2 identical over 10 bases. Trimming cost V 2 bases and J 4 bases; bases outside gene matches: 15. The CDR3 runs 19 residues. Looked up from germline, CDR1 is SGDLS and CDR2 is YYNGEE. This CDR3 reads CASSVPLGPLAGEYNEQFF. DNA of the CDR3: TGTGCCAGCAGCGTCCCGTTGGGCCCCCTAGCGGGAGAGTACAATGAGCAGTTCTTC.

A remark on this clone: A junction boundary mismatches the germline segment, possibly from a read error. The CDR3 nucleotides are TGTGCTAGCAGCTTAGGGGTAACAGATGAGCAGTTCTTC. Amino acid sequence: CASSLGVTDEQFF. The rearrangement uses TRBV7-7 and TRBJ2-1, with TRBD1 as a possible D gene (5 bases). Germline CDR1 and CDR2: SSHAT and FNYEAQ (reference sequence). CDR3 length: 13 amino acids. The full variable domain, with the rest looked up from reference TRBV7-7 and TRBJ2-1, is GAGVSQSPRYKVTKRGQDVTLRCDPISSHATLYWYQQALGQGPEFLTYFNYEAQPDKSGLPSDRFSAERPEGSISTLTIQRTEQRDSAMYRCASSLGVTDEQFFGPGTRLTVL.

The chain carries TRBV7-9 and TRBJ2-3; D might be TRBD2 (5 bases). CDR1 SEHNR and CDR2 FQNEAQ come from the germline V gene (reference sequence). V dropped 5 bases and J dropped 3 bases, with 9 bases sitting between them. This CDR3 contains 13 residues. CDR3 sequence reads: CASSPSGTDTQYF. The CDR3 region has the DNA TGTGCCAGCAGCCCCTCGGGGACAGATACGCAGTATTTT.

This rearrangement joins TRBV7-6 to TRBJ1-2; 7 bases fit TRBD1. Germline V lookup: CDR1 SGHVS, CDR2 FNYEAQ. The V and J ends lost 0 bases and 6 bases, in that order; junction bases with no gene match: 7. CDR3 length: 15 residues. The DNA of the CDR3 is TGTGCCAGCAGCTTAGCCCCCGGGACAGCAAATGGCTACACCTTC. Residues: CASSLAPGTANGYTF.

This clone was counted between two and nine times. V and J are TRBV29-1 and TRBJ1-4; TRBD1 matches at 10 bases. Germline V gene lookup returns CDR1 SQVTM and CDR2 ANQGSEA. This CDR3 comprises 15 residues. After removal of 3 bases from V and 5 bases from J, the junction contained 6 bases not matched to a gene. CDR3 coding DNA: TGCAGCGTTGAGGGGCTGGGACAGGGGAATGAAAAACTGTTTTTT. The encoded protein is CSVEGLGQGNEKLFF.

This clone was seen a handful of times. The V and J genes are TRBV14 and TRBJ1-1; the D is unclear. Per germline, CDR1 SGHDN and CDR2 FVKESK. The CDR3 runs 12 residues. Trimming left V 7 bases short and J 1 base short, with 7 bases between. The CDR3, as DNA: TGTGCCAGCAATAGAGGGAACACTGAAGCTTTCTTT. It codes for CASNRGNTEAFF.

This rearrangement joins TRBV9 to TRBJ1-3; no clear D gene. The CDR3 consists of 17 residues. The V gene lost 0 bases and the J gene lost 1 base, with 14 bases spanning the gap. CDR1 and CDR2 from the germline V gene are SGDLS and YYNGEE. CDR3 sequence: CASSVGVTTVSGNTIYF. The CDR3 nucleotides are TGTGCCAGCAGCGTAGGGGTCACGACTGTATCTGGAAACACCATATATTTT.

The chain combines TRBV6-1 with TRBJ1-5, with D maybe TRBD1 (6 bases). The CDR3 length is 14 residues. Per the germline V gene, CDR1 is MNHNS and CDR2 is SASEGT. Between the trimmed V and J ends, which lost 3 bases and 6 bases, there was a span of 12 bases. The CDR3 DNA sequence: TGTGCCAGCAGTGATCAGGGGAGGGGTCAGCCCCAGCATTTT. This gives the protein CASSDQGRGQPQHF.

The table lists this clone with a few counts. This chain joins TRBV11-2 and TRBJ1-1; D remains ambiguous. With 3 bases removed from V and 1 base from J, the gap between germline ends came to 6 bases. The CDR3 has 13 amino acids. Germline V CDR1 and CDR2: SGHAT, FQNNGV. The CDR3 sequence: CASSLESNTEAFF. The CDR3 DNA is TGTGCCAGCAGCTTGGAGTCGAACACTGAAGCTTTCTTT.

This rearrangement joins TRBV10-3 to TRBJ1-1; D possibly corresponds to TRBD1 (6 bases). Per the germline V gene, CDR1 is ENHRY and CDR2 is SYGVKD. This CDR3 is built from 13 residues. V lost 9 bases and J 0 bases, leaving 11 bases between the germline ends. CDR3 loop: CAMNREMNTEAFF. The CDR3 DNA is TGTGCCATGAACAGGGAAATGAACACTGAAGCTTTCTTT.

The chain carries TRBV15 and TRBJ2-5; TRBD1 aligns across 7 bases. The J call is uncertain, as TRBJ2-7 better fits the DNA end. This CDR3 has 15 residues. The germline gives CDR1 LNHNV, CDR2 YYDKDF (reference sequence). Written as DNA, the CDR3 is TGTGCCACCAGCAGAGACAATACAGGGGCCCACGAGCAGTACTTC. Its protein product is CATSRDNTGAHEQYF.

The CDR3 loop reads CASSPTGGSTNEKLFF. The CDR3 nucleotides read TGTGCCAGCAGTCCGACGGGGGGGTCAACTAATGAAAAACTGTTTTTT. V is TRBV28 and J is TRBJ1-4, with a tentative D call TRBD1 (5 bases). The length of the CDR3 is 16 residues. V dropped 5 bases and J dropped 0 bases, with 13 bases sitting between them. Per germline, CDR1 MDHEN and CDR2 SYDVKM.

The V call is TRBV5-4, the J call TRBJ2-5, with D unresolved. The assigned J gene may be wrong: the sequence end matches TRBJ2-7 better. Germline-derived CDR1 and CDR2 are SGHNT and YYREEE (reference sequence). The CDR3 has 13 amino acids. This CDR3 is CASSSLLTYEQYF. The CDR3, as DNA: TGTGCCAGCAGCTCCCTCCTCACCTACGAGCAGTACTTC.

This rearrangement joins TRBV10-3 to TRBJ1-1, with 8 bases matching TRBD1. The V segment lost 10 bases and the J segment 3 bases; nucleotides outside the gene matches: 7. Germline assignment: CDR1 ENHRY and CDR2 SYGVKD. This CDR3 is built from 13 residues. The CDR3 DNA sequence: TGTGCCACCGCGGACAGGGATGACACTGAAGCTTTCTTT. Translated: CATADRDDTEAFF.

The chain recombines TRBV19 with TRBJ1-1; D ambiguous. The CDR3 spans 14 residues. V was shortened by 5 bases and J by 1 base, with 11 bases between the two germline ends. Looked up from germline, CDR1 is LNHDA and CDR2 is SQIVND (reference sequence). CDR3 coding DNA: TGTGCCAGTAGTCCGCTGTGGGCGAACACTGAAGCTTTCTTT. Protein: CASSPLWANTEAFF.

This clone was observed a single time. The chain recombines TRBV5-1 with TRBJ1-4, with 12 bases matching TRBD1. V was pared by 4 bases and J by 8 bases, with 6 bases of the junction left unmatched. The CDR3 has 15 amino acids. The germline gives CDR1 SGHRS, CDR2 YFSETQ. The CDR3 DNA reads as TGCGCCAGCAGCCGCGGAGGGACAGGGGGCGAAAAACTGTTTTTT. Its translation: CASSRGGTGGEKLFF.

This clone was seen more than once but under ten times. The chain carries TRBV6-5 and TRBJ1-6, with D uncertain. This CDR3 contains 15 residues. V was clipped by 4 bases and J by 7 bases, with 14 bases between them. CDR1 MNHEY and CDR2 SVGAGI come from the germline V gene. CDR3: CASSSAPTGNSPLHF. The CDR3, as DNA: TGTGCCAGCAGTTCGGCCCCGACGGGGAATTCACCCCTCCACTTT.

The chain uses TRBV27 and TRBJ2-3; 10 nucleotides align to TRBD2. The CDR3 is 16 residues long. In germline, CDR1 is MNHEY, CDR2 SMNVEV (reference sequence). V shed 7 bases and J 4 bases; nucleotides not matched to a gene: 11. The CDR3 is CASKFLLAGESDTQYF. The CDR3 region has the DNA TGTGCCAGCAAATTCCTTCTAGCGGGAGAATCAGATACGCAGTATTTT.

The rearrangement joins TRBV7-2 to TRBJ2-1; the match to TRBD2 covers 11 bases. The CDR3 totals 16 residues. Per germline, CDR1 SGHTA and CDR2 FQGNSA. J was trimmed by 8 bases and V by 5 bases; bases with no gene match: 11. CDR3 in DNA: TGTGCCAGCAGCCCCCCGGGACTAGCGGAGGTAGATGAGCAGTTCTTC. Protein: CASSPPGLAEVDEQFF.

V and J are TRBV29-1 and TRBJ1-2; D call uncertain. Trimming stripped 5 bases from V and 1 base from J, with 14 bases between. This CDR3 spans 14 amino acids. Germline-derived CDR1 and CDR2 are SQVTM and ANQGSEA. This CDR3 is CSVSRERGNYGYTF. The CDR3 DNA reads as TGCAGCGTTTCACGGGAGCGCGGTAACTATGGCTACACCTTC.

The chain joins TRBV7-9 to TRBJ2-7; 13 positions match TRBD2. With V trimmed by 4 bases and J by 6 bases, 12 bases remained unmatched. Germline V CDR1 and CDR2: SEHNR, FQNEAQ (reference sequence). The CDR3 totals 17 residues. CDR3 loop: CASSSETSGRAVREQYF. Here the CDR3 DNA reads TGTGCCAGCAGCTCCGAAACTAGCGGGAGGGCCGTCCGCGAGCAGTACTTC.

The chain has TRBV6-4 and TRBJ1-4; D unresolved. CDR1 and CDR2 (germline): MRHNA, SNTAGT. The CDR3 contains 13 residues. V shed 8 bases and J shed 0 bases, with 7 bases lying between them. The CDR3 nucleotides are TGTGCCAGCTCGACTGCAACTAATGAAAAACTGTTTTTT. Translated, it gives CASSTATNEKLFF.

The rearrangement links TRBV6-1 to TRBJ1-4; TRBD1 aligns across 8 bases. In germline, CDR1 is MNHNS, CDR2 SASEGT. V shed 6 bases, J shed 12 bases, and the junction held 15 bases outside the gene matches. This CDR3 is built from 15 residues. CDR3 bases: TGTGCCAGCAGGAACCCGGCGCAGGGGGCGGGTCAACTGTTTTTT. Amino acids: CASRNPAQGAGQLFF.

The chain employs TRBV19 and TRBJ1-6, with D possibly being TRBD1 (6 bases). Between the trimmed V and J ends, which lost 6 bases and 9 bases, there was a span of 18 bases. The CDR3 runs 15 residues. Germline V gives CDR1 LNHDA, CDR2 SQIVND (reference sequence). The CDR3 loop is CASSPPGHPSSPLHF. Written as DNA, the CDR3 is TGTGCCAGTAGCCCACCGGGACATCCCAGTTCACCCCTCCACTTT.

The CDR3, as DNA: TGTGCCAGCAGCGTTCCCCGACTTGGGGCGGATACGCAGTATTTT. Its translation: CASSVPRLGADTQYF. The V and J genes are TRBV6-6 and TRBJ2-3, with a weak D call TRBD1 (5 bases). Trimming took 6 bases from V and 6 from J, leaving 19 bases between them. This CDR3 is 15 amino acids long. Germline V gives CDR1 MNHNY, CDR2 SVGAGI (reference sequence).

The chain carries TRBV9 and TRBJ2-5; D might be TRBD1 (6 bases). Trimming took off 4 bases at V and 9 bases at J, with 22 bases between the two ends. The CDR3 runs to 15 residues. The germline gives CDR1 SGDLS, CDR2 YYNGEE. The CDR3 loop reads CASSPWDQEGVAQYF. In DNA form, the CDR3 reads TGTGCCAGCAGCCCCTGGGACCAAGAGGGGGTGGCCCAGTACTTC.

This clone was seen only a few times. The chain joins TRBV11-3 to TRBJ1-4; TRBD1 might be the D (5 bases). Trimming stripped 2 bases from V and 4 bases from J, with 8 bases between. Germline CDR1 is SGHNT and CDR2 is YENEEA. The CDR3 has 14 amino acids. The CDR3 here is CASSLSRVNEKLFF. CDR3 DNA sequence: TGTGCCAGCAGCTTATCCAGGGTTAATGAAAAACTGTTTTTT. Combining the CDR3 with reference TRBV11-3 and TRBJ1-4 gives the whole variable domain EAGVVQSPRYKIIEKKQPVAFWCNPISGHNTLYWYLQNLGQGPELLIRYENEEAVDDSQLPKDRFSAERLKGVDSTLKIQPAELGDSAVYLCASSLSRVNEKLFFGSGTQLSVL.